Here is one T cell receptor (beta chain) with its context. This sample is drawn from a study of shared T cell receptors in the human thymus. Using immunoSEQ multiplex PCR, the repertoire was profiled, and TCRdb retains in-frame clones only, with some absent. Among 700,000 or so clones listed, over 75% were seen once. The CDR3 sequence is 15 residues long. Germline V gene data show CDR1 as MNHNY and CDR2 as SVGAGI (reference sequence). V lost 2 bases and J lost 5; bases outside the gene matches: 6. The same data also contributed to another study, on human thymus T cells.

This sequence was found in a girl in the first two years of life with a congenital heart defect. This chain links TRBV6-6 with TRBJ2-5; 9 bases agree with TRBD2. Sequencing was carried out using thymocytes. In DNA, the CDR3 is TGTGCCAGCAGTTACGGGCGGGGGGGCTGGGAGACCCAGTACTTC. As protein: CASSYGRGGWETQYF.